Each of the 19 T cell receptor beta chains below was sequenced from the same sample in a study of human T cells and chemical hapten exposure. The time point here: patch test 2, 6 weeks after DPC sensitization. Noted treatment: therapeutic diphenylcyclopropenone sensitization with weekly scalp DPC. TCRdb re-called the RACE reads with MiXCR, one entry per CDR3 protein. Of some 84,000 distinct CDR3 sequences listed, 8% to 13% are singletons. The material was whole blood, obtained in connection with sensitization to the hapten diphenylcyclopropenone (DPC). The receptors were gathered from a woman between 45 and 65 years old with alopecia areata. Some clones in this sample may be carry-over from other donors' samples.

In this sample, this clonotype turned up many times. This rearrangement joins TRBV5-1 to TRBJ2-7, with 7 bases matching TRBD1. Germline CDR1 and CDR2: SGHRS and YFSETQ. Trimming removed 3 bases from V and 3 bases from J; junction bases left unmatched: 12. The CDR3 runs to 16 residues. In nucleotides, the CDR3 is TGCGCCAGCAGCTCTGGAACAGGGGCCGTTAACTACGAGCAGTACTTC. Translation gives CASSSGTGAVNYEQYF.

The V gene is TRBV3-1, the J gene TRBJ2-5, with a possible D match to TRBD1 (5 bases). The CDR3 spans 12 residues. The ends were cut back, 6 bases at V and 7 bases at J, with 12 bases in the middle. CDR1 and CDR2 (germline): LGHDT, YNNKEL (reference sequence). Here the CDR3 DNA reads TGTGCCAGCAGTCGACAGCCCGGGACCCAGTACTTC. Amino acid sequence: CASSRQPGTQYF.

This clonotype was detected many times. The chain joins TRBV2 to TRBJ1-5, with D perhaps TRBD1 (5 bases). The CDR3 sequence is 16 residues long. With 5 bases removed from V and 9 bases from J, the gap between germline ends came to 23 bases. Germline V CDR1 and CDR2: SNHLY, FYNNEI. The DNA of the CDR3 is TGTGCCAGCAGTCGACAGTTTACAGAAGCTCTAACGCCCCAGCATTTT. This gives the protein CASSRQFTEALTPQHF.

This clonotype appeared many times. The chain couples TRBV10-3 to TRBJ2-2, with 13 bases that match TRBD2. The CDR3 totals 15 residues. Germline loops: CDR1 ENHRY, CDR2 SYGVKD. Trimming at V came to 6 bases and at J to 6 bases, leaving 4 bases not matched to a gene. CDR3 DNA: TGTGCCATCAGCGGGACTAGCGGGAAGGCCGGGGAGCTGTTTTTT. It encodes CAISGTSGKAGELFF.

This clonotype occurred many times. The J gene is TRBJ1-5, the V gene TRBV20-1; D gene uncertain. V shed 0 bases and J shed 4 bases, with 7 bases lying between them. This CDR3 is built from 13 residues. Looked up from germline, CDR1 is DFQATT and CDR2 is SNEGSKA (reference sequence). CDR3 sequence reads: CSARDWGNQPQHF. The CDR3 DNA is TGCAGTGCTAGAGATTGGGGTAATCAGCCCCAGCATTTT.

The J gene is TRBJ2-7, the V gene TRBV29-1; 12 bases line up with TRBD2. CDR1 and CDR2 from the germline V gene are SQVTM and ANQGSEA. After removal of 7 bases from V and 4 bases from J, the junction contained 2 bases not matched to a gene. The CDR3 loop spans 12 amino acids. CDR3 nucleotides: TGCAGCGCAGGACTAGCGGGGTACGAGCAGTACTTC. As protein: CSAGLAGYEQYF.

The chain recombines TRBV12-3 or TRBV12-4 with TRBJ1-2; possible D gene TRBD1, 6 bases. V lost 0 bases, J lost 4 bases, and 12 bases lay in between. The CDR3 is 15 residues long. In nucleotides, the CDR3 is TGTGCCAGCAGTTTAGCGGGTCAGGGGACCTATGGCTACACCTTC. It translates to CASSLAGQGTYGYTF.

This clonotype was seen at least ten times. This sequence joins TRBV20-1 and TRBJ2-2, with D unclear. The CDR3 extends over 17 amino acids. In germline, CDR1 is DFQATT, CDR2 SNEGSKA (reference sequence). V gave up 0 bases and J gave up 4 bases, with 18 bases separating them. The CDR3 coding sequence is TGCAGTGCTAGAGATCTCTTTGATAGCCGCGTCACCGGGGAGCTGTTTTTT. Translating it yields CSARDLFDSRVTGELFF.

This clonotype occurred many times. CDR3 sequence: CASSFSEGGSGNTIYF. The CDR3 bases are TGTGCCAGCAGTTTTAGCGAAGGGGGCTCTGGAAACACCATATATTTT. The chain combines TRBV28 with TRBJ1-3, with a tentative D call TRBD1 (6 bases). The CDR3 runs 16 residues. V shed 3 bases and J shed 0 bases, with 12 bases lying between them. Germline V lookup: CDR1 MDHEN, CDR2 SYDVKM.

The table lists this clonotype with many counts. The V call is TRBV12-3 or TRBV12-4, the J call TRBJ2-1; D is unclear. The CDR3 runs 11 residues. The V end lost 2 bases, the J end lost 6 bases, and 2 bases lay between the germline ends. CDR3 in DNA: TGTGCCAGCAGTTTAACCAATGAGCAGTTCTTC. Translation gives CASSLTNEQFF.

The gene calls are TRBV4-3 and TRBJ2-3; D not resolved. Per the germline V gene, CDR1 is LGHNA and CDR2 is YSLEER. The ends were cut back, 0 bases at V and 2 bases at J, with 9 bases in the middle. CDR3 length: 15 residues. The CDR3 nucleotides read TGCGCCAGCAGCCAAGAAGGATTGGCCACAGATACGCAGTATTTT. This gives the protein CASSQEGLATDTQYF.

This clonotype was seen a few times. V is TRBV7-6 and J is TRBJ2-1; 9 nucleotides match TRBD2. Germline loops: CDR1 SGHVS, CDR2 FNYEAQ. J was trimmed by 2 bases and V by 2 bases; bases with no gene match: 7. The CDR3 sequence is 17 residues long. Written as DNA, the CDR3 is TGTGCCAGCAGCTTATTGGCGGGGGGGATGGCCTACAATGAGCAGTTCTTC. Protein sequence: CASSLLAGGMAYNEQFF.

Ten or more counts support this clonotype. This chain uses TRBV4-3 with TRBJ2-6, with D perhaps assigned TRBD1 or TRBD2 (6 bases each). The V gene lost 2 bases and the J gene lost 4 bases, with 12 bases spanning the gap. In germline, CDR1 is LGHNA, CDR2 YSLEER. CDR3 length: 16 residues. The CDR3 DNA is TGCGCCAGCAGCCAAATTAGGGGGGACGGGGCCAACGTCCTGACTTTC. Translated: CASSQIRGDGANVLTF.

This clonotype was found many times. V and J are TRBV7-9 and TRBJ2-7; maybe TRBD2 (5 bases). Germline CDR1 reads SEHNR; CDR2 reads FQNEAQ (reference sequence). Deletions cut 3 bases from V and 2 bases from J, with 11 bases between. The CDR3 is 14 amino acids. CDR3: CASSFEGDPYEQYF. The CDR3 nucleotides read TGTGCCAGCAGCTTTGAGGGAGACCCCTACGAGCAGTACTTC.

In its sample, this clonotype was seen many times. V gene TRBV14 combines with J gene TRBJ1-2; D is uncertain. The CDR3 contains 14 residues. Trimming stripped 2 bases from V and 7 bases from J, with 14 bases between. The germline V gene encodes CDR1 SGHDN and CDR2 FVKESK. The CDR3 loop is CASSQRLQLSGYTF. CDR3 nucleotides: TGTGCCAGCAGCCAACGGTTACAGCTATCTGGCTACACCTTC.

This clonotype was seen many times. This rearrangement joins TRBV6-5 to TRBJ1-3; D is uncertain. The germline CDR1 and CDR2 sequences are MNHEY and SVGAGI. The length of the CDR3 is 13 residues. Deletions cut 6 bases from V and 0 bases from J, with 6 bases between. In DNA, the CDR3 is TGTGCCAGCAGGGTGCACTCTGGAAACACCATATATTTT. Translating it yields CASRVHSGNTIYF.

This clonotype came up a few times. The V and J genes are TRBV7-6 and TRBJ2-5; 11 positions agree with TRBD2. The CDR3 is 16 residues long. Germline loops: CDR1 SGHVS, CDR2 FNYEAQ. V lost 4 bases to trimming and J lost 0 bases; unmatched junction nucleotides: 4. CDR3 in amino acids: CASSSTSGSHQETQYF. The DNA of the CDR3 is TGTGCCAGCAGCTCCACTAGCGGGAGTCACCAAGAGACCCAGTACTTC.

This clonotype showed up many times. As DNA, the CDR3 is TGTGCCAGCAGTTTATTAGCGGCCTACAATGAGCAGTTCTTC. It is translated as CASSLLAAYNEQFF. V is TRBV12-3 or TRBV12-4 and J is TRBJ2-1; possibly TRBD2 for D (6 bases). V lost 2 bases and J lost 2, with 7 bases in between. The CDR3 has 14 residues.

Worth noting for this clonotype: A much larger clone sits a single nucleotide away, making a read error possible. This chain connects TRBV5-1 to TRBJ2-3; D gene unclear. V lost 6 bases, J lost 5 bases, and 16 bases lay in between. The CDR3 has 14 amino acids. Germline-derived CDR1 and CDR2 are SGHRS and YFSETQ. DNA for the CDR3: TGCGCCAGCAACAGTCCAGAAATCAAAGATACGCAGTATTTT. Its protein product is CASNSPEIKDTQYF.